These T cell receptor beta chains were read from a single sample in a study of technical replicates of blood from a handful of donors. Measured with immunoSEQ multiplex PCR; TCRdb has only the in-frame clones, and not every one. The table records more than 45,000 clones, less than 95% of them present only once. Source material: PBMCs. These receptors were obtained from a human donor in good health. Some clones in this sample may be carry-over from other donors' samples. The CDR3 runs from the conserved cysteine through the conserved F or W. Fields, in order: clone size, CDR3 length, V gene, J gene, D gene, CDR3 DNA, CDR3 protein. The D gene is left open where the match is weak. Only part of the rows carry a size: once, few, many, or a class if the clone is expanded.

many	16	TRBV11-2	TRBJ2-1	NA	TGTGCCAGCAGCTTAGTAGCAGGACAGTGGAACAATGAGCAGTTCTTC	CASSLVAGQWNNEQFF
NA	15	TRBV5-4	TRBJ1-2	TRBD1	TGTGCCAGCAGCACACCGGGACAGGGGGACTATGGCTACACCTTC	CASSTPGQGDYGYTF
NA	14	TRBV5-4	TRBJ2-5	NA	TGTGCCAGCAGCTTTAGTGGGAGTGGGGAGACCCAGTACTTC	CASSFSGSGETQYF
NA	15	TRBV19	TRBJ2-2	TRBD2	TGTGCCAGTAGTAGCCTAGCGGAGTACACCGGGGAGCTGTTTTTT	CASSSLAEYTGELFF
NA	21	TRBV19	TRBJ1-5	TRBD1	TGTGCCAGTAGTATATACCCCCAACGGACAGGCCAGGGCTATAGCAATCAGCCCCAGCATTTT	CASSIYPQRTGQGYSNQPQHF
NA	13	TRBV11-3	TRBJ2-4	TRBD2	TGTGCCAGCAGCGGACTAGCGGGAGACATTCAGTACTTC	CASSGLAGDIQYF
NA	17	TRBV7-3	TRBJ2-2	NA	TGTGCCAGCAGCCCGATACCGGACAGTAGCGCCGCCGGGGAGCTGTTTTTT	CASSPIPDSSAAGELFF
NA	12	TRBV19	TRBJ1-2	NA	TGTGCCAGTATCCAGCCGGGGTACGGCTACACCTTC	CASIQPGYGYTF
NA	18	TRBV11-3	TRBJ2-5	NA	TGTGCCAGCAGCCTGTCTTTTGTTCCAGGGAGGATAGGAGAGACCCAGTACTTC	CASSLSFVPGRIGETQYF
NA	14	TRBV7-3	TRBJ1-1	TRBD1	TGTGCCAGCAGCTTAAGCACAGGGGGCACTGAAGCTTTCTTT	CASSLSTGGTEAFF
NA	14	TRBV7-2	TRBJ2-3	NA	TGTGCCAGCGCCTCGGCAGGGTCGGCAGATACGCAGTATTTT	CASASAGSADTQYF
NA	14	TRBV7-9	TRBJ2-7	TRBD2	TGTGCCAGCAGCTTGCGCGGGAGAACGGAAGAGCAGTACTTC	CASSLRGRTEEQYF
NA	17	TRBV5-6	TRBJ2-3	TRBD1	TGTGCCAGCAGCTTCACAGCAGGGGGCGCTGGCACAGATACGCAGTATTTT	CASSFTAGGAGTDTQYF
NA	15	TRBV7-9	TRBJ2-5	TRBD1	TGTGCCAGCAGCCTCCTCGGACAGGGATGGGAGACCCAGTACTTC	CASSLLGQGWETQYF
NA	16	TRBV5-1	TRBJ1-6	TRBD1	TGCGCCAGCAGATTTACAGGGGGCCTATCGCCGACACCCCTCCACTTT	CASRFTGGLSPTPLHF
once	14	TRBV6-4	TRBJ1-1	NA	TGTGCCAGCCCCCGCCCCCACAGGAACACTGAAGCTTTCTTT	CASPRPHRNTEAFF
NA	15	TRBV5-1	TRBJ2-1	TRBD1	TGCGCCAGCAGTAACTCGGGACAGGGCAACAATGAGCAGTTCTTC	CASSNSGQGNNEQFF
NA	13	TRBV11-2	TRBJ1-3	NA	TGTGCCACCCGGGGAGTCACTGGAAACACCATATATTTT	CATRGVTGNTIYF
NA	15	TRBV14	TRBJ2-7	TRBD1	TGTGCCAGCAGCCAAGATATTTGGACAGGGGGCGAGCAGTACTTC	CASSQDIWTGGEQYF
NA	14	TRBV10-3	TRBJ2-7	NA	TGTGCCATCAGTGGCCTAGCGTCCTCCTACGAGCAGTACTTC	CAISGLASSYEQYF
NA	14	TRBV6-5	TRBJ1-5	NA	TGTGCCAGCAGGCCGGGACTCAATAATCAGCCCCAGCATTTT	CASRPGLNNQPQHF
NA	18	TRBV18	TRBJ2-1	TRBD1	TGTGCCAGCTCACGAGAGACAGGGGGTCTTTCGGGCCACAATGAGCAGTTCTTC	CASSRETGGLSGHNEQFF
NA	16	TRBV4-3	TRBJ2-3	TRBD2	TGCGCCAGCAGCCAAGGTCGACGAGCGGGGGGGCATACGCAGTATTTT	CASSQGRRAGGHTQYF
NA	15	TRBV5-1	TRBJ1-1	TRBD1	TGCGCCAGCAGCCGGAACACAGGGGGCGGAACTGAAGCTTTCTTT	CASSRNTGGGTEAFF
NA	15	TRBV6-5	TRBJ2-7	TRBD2	TGTGCCAGCAGTTACCGGGGGAGGGAAACCTACGAGCAGTACTTC	CASSYRGRETYEQYF
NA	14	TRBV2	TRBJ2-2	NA	TGTGCCAGCAGTGAGAGGGAGTACGCCGGGGAGCTGTTTTTT	CASSEREYAGELFF
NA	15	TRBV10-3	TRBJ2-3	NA	TGTGCCATCAGTGAGTCGGCAAAAAGCACAGATACGCAGTATTTT	CAISESAKSTDTQYF
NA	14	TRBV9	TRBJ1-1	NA	TGTGCCAGCAGCGTAGGTCAGTGGAACACTGAAGCTTTCTTT	CASSVGQWNTEAFF
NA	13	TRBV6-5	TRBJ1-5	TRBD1	TGTGCCAGCAGGGGGACAGGGAATCAGCCCCAGCATTTT	CASRGTGNQPQHF
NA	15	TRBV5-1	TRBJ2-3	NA	TGCGCCAGCAGCTTGGACGGGGGGCCTTTAGATACGCAGTATTTT	CASSLDGGPLDTQYF
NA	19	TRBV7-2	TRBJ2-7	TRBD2	TGTGCCAGCAGCTTGGTTGGGGGTGGTCGCGGGAGTGGTTCGGCGGAGCAGTACTTC	CASSLVGGGRGSGSAEQYF
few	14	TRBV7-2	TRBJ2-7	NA	TGTGCCAGCAGCGAACGGGGGTTTCGGACCGAGCAGTACTTC	CASSERGFRTEQYF